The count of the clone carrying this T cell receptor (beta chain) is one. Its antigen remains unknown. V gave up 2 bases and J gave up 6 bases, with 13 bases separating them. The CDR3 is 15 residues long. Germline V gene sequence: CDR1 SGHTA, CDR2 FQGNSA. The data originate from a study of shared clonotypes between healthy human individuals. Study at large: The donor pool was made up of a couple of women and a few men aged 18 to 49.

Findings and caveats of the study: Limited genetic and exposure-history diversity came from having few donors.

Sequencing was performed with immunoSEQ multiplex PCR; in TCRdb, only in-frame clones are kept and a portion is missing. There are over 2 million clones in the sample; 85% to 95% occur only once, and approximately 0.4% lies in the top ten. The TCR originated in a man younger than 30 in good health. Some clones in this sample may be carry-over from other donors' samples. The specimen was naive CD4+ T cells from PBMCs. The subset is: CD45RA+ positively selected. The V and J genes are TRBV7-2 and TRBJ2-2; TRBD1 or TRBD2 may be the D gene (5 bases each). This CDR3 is CASSLWGSVPGELFF. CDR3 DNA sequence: TGTGCCAGCAGCTTATGGGGGTCGGTCCCCGGGGAGCTGTTTTTT.